The rows below give T cell receptor beta chains drawn from one sample of a study of T cell changes during pregnancy in multiple sclerosis. The data were produced by immunoSEQ multiplex PCR, yet TCRdb's version contains in-frame clones alone and is incomplete. This sample carries 60,000 to 70,000 clones, roughly nine tenths of them seen once, and the ten largest clones take 2% to 2.5%. This specimen was peripheral blood, taken in the third trimester of pregnancy. All receptors derive from a female donor in good health, enrolled as a control in a pregnancy study. Both conserved end residues are part of each CDR3. A D gene is named only where the DNA matches it firmly. Part of the rows lack a size; the others show once, few, many or a class for expanded clones.

J,V,D,size,CDR3,DNA
TRBJ1-1,TRBV2,TRBD1,NA,CASSPRTGGTEAFF,TGTGCCAGCAGTCCCAGGACAGGGGGCACTGAAGCTTTCTTT
TRBJ2-5,TRBV19,TRBD2,NA,CASRLAGETQYF,TGTGCCAGTCGGCTAGCGGGGGAGACCCAGTACTTC
TRBJ2-3,TRBV25-1,NA,NA,CASSENGSTDTQYF,TGTGCCAGCAGTGAAAATGGCAGCACAGATACGCAGTATTTT
TRBJ2-1,TRBV29-1,NA,NA,CSVVRGRNEQFF,TGCAGCGTTGTGCGGGGGCGGAATGAGCAGTTCTTC
TRBJ2-5,TRBV7-2,NA,once,CASIRRGSQETQYF,TGTGCCAGCATTAGGCGGGGTTCCCAAGAGACCCAGTACTTC
TRBJ1-4,TRBV2,TRBD1,NA,CARTGTDGEKLFF,TGTGCCAGGACAGGGACCGATGGTGAAAAACTGTTTTTT
TRBJ2-7,TRBV4-1,NA,NA,CASSQDAGYYEQYF,TGCGCCAGCAGCCAAGACGCGGGGTACTACGAGCAGTACTTC
TRBJ1-4,TRBV27,TRBD1,NA,CASGDRDGANEKLFF,TGTGCCAGCGGGGACAGGGACGGGGCTAATGAAAAACTGTTTTTT
TRBJ2-7,TRBV27,NA,NA,CASRSISGEQYF,TGTGCCAGCAGAAGCATTTCTGGCGAGCAGTACTTC
TRBJ2-7,TRBV7-8,NA,NA,CASSLESSYEQYF,TGTGCCAGCAGCTTAGAGAGCTCCTACGAGCAGTACTTC
TRBJ2-4,TRBV2,TRBD1,NA,CASTGQGHIQYF,TGTGCCAGCACCGGACAGGGCCACATTCAGTACTTC
TRBJ2-7,TRBV27,TRBD1,NA,CASSLQGDMTYEQYF,TGTGCCAGCAGTCTCCAGGGGGATATGACCTACGAGCAGTACTTC
TRBJ1-1,TRBV6-6,NA,NA,CASSYGRDTEAFF,TGTGCCAGCAGTTACGGGAGGGACACTGAAGCTTTCTTT
TRBJ1-1,TRBV5-1,TRBD1,NA,CASSKDRAHTEAFF,TGCGCCAGCAGCAAGGACAGGGCCCACACTGAAGCTTTCTTT
TRBJ2-1,TRBV5-4,NA,NA,CASSWNGLGYNEQFF,TGTGCCAGCAGCTGGAACGGACTCGGCTACAATGAGCAGTTCTTC
TRBJ1-5,TRBV19,TRBD1,NA,CASKDRANSNQPQHF,TGTGCCAGTAAGGACAGGGCGAATTCTAATCAGCCCCAGCATTTT
TRBJ2-5,TRBV5-8,TRBD1,NA,CASSSRGLQGAETQYF,TGTGCCAGCAGCTCGAGGGGGCTTCAGGGGGCTGAGACCCAGTACTTC
TRBJ2-7,TRBV19,NA,NA,CASSMTGTSYEQYF,TGTGCCAGTAGTATGACCGGTACTAGCTACGAGCAGTACTTC
TRBJ2-3,TRBV5-1,TRBD2,NA,CASSSGLADTDTQYF,TGCGCCAGCAGCTCCGGACTAGCGGACACAGATACGCAGTATTTT
TRBJ2-3,TRBV9,NA,NA,CASSVDRKGLKTQYF,TGTGCCAGCAGCGTAGACAGAAAGGGACTGAAGACGCAGTATTTT
TRBJ2-3,TRBV10-3,NA,NA,CAISEADRRRTDTQYF,TGTGCCATCAGTGAGGCAGACAGACGTCGCACAGATACGCAGTATTTT
TRBJ1-1,TRBV27,NA,NA,CASVKGEAFF,TGTGCCAGCGTAAAGGGGGAAGCTTTCTTT
TRBJ1-5,TRBV9,NA,few,CASSVGQSNQPQHF,TGTGCCAGCAGCGTAGGGCAGTCCAATCAGCCCCAGCATTTT
TRBJ2-7,TRBV6-6,TRBD2,NA,CASSSPLAGVSYEQYF,TGTGCCAGCAGTTCCCCCTTGGCGGGGGTTTCCTACGAGCAGTACTTC
TRBJ1-1,TRBV19,NA,NA,CASSIGSTEAFF,TGTGCCAGTAGTATCGGGAGCACTGAAGCTTTCTTT
TRBJ1-1,TRBV7-8,NA,NA,CASSRQMNTEAFF,TGTGCCAGCAGCCGACAGATGAACACTGAAGCTTTCTTT
TRBJ2-2,TRBV5-1,NA,NA,CASEGGNTGELFF,TGCGCCAGTGAGGGAGGGAACACCGGGGAGCTGTTTTTT
TRBJ1-1,TRBV6-1,NA,NA,CASSYDSRNTEAFF,TGTGCCAGCAGCTATGACAGTAGGAACACTGAAGCTTTCTTT
TRBJ1-6,TRBV14,NA,NA,CASSRVDNSPLHF,TGTGCCAGCAGCCGAGTTGATAATTCACCCCTCCACTTT
TRBJ2-3,TRBV5-1,TRBD2,NA,CASSLGTSGSGTDTQYF,TGCGCCAGCAGCTTAGGGACTAGCGGGAGTGGCACAGATACGCAGTATTTT
TRBJ1-2,TRBV28,NA,NA,CASIPGGASYGYTF,TGTGCCAGCATTCCTGGGGGGGCTTCCTATGGCTACACCTTC
TRBJ1-6,TRBV30,NA,NA,CAWTVRREESPLHF,TGTGCCTGGACTGTAAGGAGGGAGGAATCACCCCTCCACTTT
TRBJ1-2,TRBV29-1,NA,NA,CSVEGQGYTF,TGCAGCGTTGAAGGTCAGGGGTACACCTTC
TRBJ2-1,TRBV7-9,NA,NA,CASSWSGSYNEQFF,TGTGCCAGCAGCTGGAGCGGTTCCTACAATGAGCAGTTCTTC
TRBJ1-1,TRBV19,TRBD1,NA,CASSPGQGFEAFF,TGTGCCAGTAGTCCAGGACAGGGGTTTGAAGCTTTCTTT
TRBJ1-2,TRBV4-2,NA,few,CASSQAGNYGYTF,TGTGCCAGCAGCCAAGCGGGAAACTATGGCTACACCTTC
TRBJ1-4,TRBV7-6,NA,NA,CASSFYGNSNEKLFF,TGTGCCAGCAGCTTTTACGGGAACAGTAATGAAAAACTGTTTTTT
TRBJ2-3,TRBV2,TRBD2,NA,CASGGGGGADTDTQYF,TGTGCCAGTGGAGGAGGCGGGGGGGCCGACACAGATACGCAGTATTTT
TRBJ1-1,TRBV30,NA,NA,CAWSGAFGGDEAFF,TGTGCCTGGAGTGGGGCCTTCGGGGGAGATGAAGCTTTCTTT
TRBJ1-1,TRBV6-1,NA,NA,CASSTIENTEAFF,TGTGCCAGCAGCACCATAGAGAACACTGAAGCTTTCTTT
TRBJ2-2,TRBV21-1,NA,NA,CASSKFPGQGNTGELFF,TGTGCCAGCAGCAAATTTCCGGGACAGGGGAACACCGGGGAGCTGTTTTTT
TRBJ2-7,TRBV29-1,NA,NA,CSVGGGYYEQYF,TGCAGCGTTGGAGGGGGATACTACGAGCAGTACTTC
TRBJ2-2,TRBV4-2,TRBD2,NA,CASSQDTGGASEELFF,TGTGCCAGCAGCCAAGATACCGGGGGGGCTAGCGAGGAGCTGTTTTTT
TRBJ2-2,TRBV12-5,TRBD2,NA,CASGLDTSGNTGELFF,TGTGCTAGTGGTTTGGACACTAGCGGGAACACCGGGGAGCTGTTTTTT
TRBJ2-3,TRBV5-1,TRBD2,NA,CASSLASSGGLVTDTQYF,TGCGCCAGCAGCTTGGCCTCAAGCGGGGGATTGGTCACAGATACGCAGTATTTT
TRBJ1-5,TRBV19,NA,NA,CASSTRQGGSSNQPQHF,TGTGCCAGTAGTACCCGGCAGGGTGGCTCTAGCAATCAGCCCCAGCATTTT
TRBJ1-2,TRBV5-1,NA,once,CASRSSNNYGYTF,TGCGCCAGCAGATCCTCTAATAACTATGGCTACACCTTC
TRBJ2-3,TRBV28,TRBD2,NA,CASSFLWRSLAGGASTDTQYF,TGTGCCAGCAGTTTTTTGTGGCGGTCTTTAGCGGGAGGCGCTAGCACAGATACGCAGTATTTT
TRBJ1-1,TRBV19,NA,NA,CASSIYPGPNTEAFF,TGTGCCAGTAGTATATACCCAGGCCCGAACACTGAAGCTTTCTTT
TRBJ1-6,TRBV19,TRBD1,NA,CASSIITGGFPHSPLHF,TGTGCCAGTAGTATTATTACAGGGGGCTTCCCCCATTCACCCCTCCACTTT
TRBJ1-1,TRBV10-3,NA,NA,CAISDRRGDTEAFF,TGTGCCATCAGTGATCGCAGGGGCGACACTGAAGCTTTCTTT
TRBJ2-3,TRBV5-1,NA,NA,CASSPRSSMDTQYF,TGCGCCAGCAGCCCGAGGTCGTCCATGGATACGCAGTATTTT
TRBJ2-1,TRBV9,TRBD2,NA,CASSVATLAGLGASYNEQFF,TGTGCCAGCAGCGTAGCTACGCTAGCGGGACTGGGCGCCTCCTACAATGAGCAGTTCTTC
TRBJ1-1,TRBV2,NA,few,CASSLRDLNTEAFF,TGTGCCAGCAGCCTTCGGGATCTGAACACTGAAGCTTTCTTT